This T cell receptor (beta chain) was identified in a study of shared clonotypes between healthy human individuals. Study conclusions and caveats: Clonotypes which were not shared had lower generation probabilities than clonotypes that all four donors shared.

Points on this clone: Its target is unknown.

Running of the assay took place at deep level. Each subset's genomic DNA was split evenly across several immunoSEQ plates. The table came from immunoSEQ multiplex PCR; TCRdb's copy has only in-frame clones and leaves some out. Of a few million clones in the sample, about 94% are singletons; the top ten hold under 2%. Naive-designated CD8 cells lacked CD45RO, were positively enriched for CCR7, and omitted terminally differentiated effector memory CD45RA+ cells. The germline CDR1 and CDR2 sequences are SNHLY and FYNNEI. This CDR3 contains 14 residues. V was shortened by 2 bases and J by 5 bases, with 13 bases between the two germline ends.

The sequenced sample was naive CD8+ T cells from PBMCs. This sequence originates from a young man in good health. Some clones in this sample may be carry-over from other donors' samples. The rearrangement uses TRBV2 and TRBJ2-7; possibly TRBD2 for D (6 bases). The CDR3: CASSETRWGDEQYF. The CDR3 nucleotides read TGTGCCAGCAGTGAAACCCGTTGGGGGGACGAGCAGTACTTC. Based on the CDR3 plus reference TRBV2 and TRBJ2-7, the full variable domain is EPEVTQTPSHQVTQMGQEVILRCVPISNHLYFYWYRQILGQKVEFLVSFYNNEISEKSEIFDDQFSVERPDGSNFTLKIRSTKLEDSAMYFCASSETRWGDEQYFGPGTRLTVT.